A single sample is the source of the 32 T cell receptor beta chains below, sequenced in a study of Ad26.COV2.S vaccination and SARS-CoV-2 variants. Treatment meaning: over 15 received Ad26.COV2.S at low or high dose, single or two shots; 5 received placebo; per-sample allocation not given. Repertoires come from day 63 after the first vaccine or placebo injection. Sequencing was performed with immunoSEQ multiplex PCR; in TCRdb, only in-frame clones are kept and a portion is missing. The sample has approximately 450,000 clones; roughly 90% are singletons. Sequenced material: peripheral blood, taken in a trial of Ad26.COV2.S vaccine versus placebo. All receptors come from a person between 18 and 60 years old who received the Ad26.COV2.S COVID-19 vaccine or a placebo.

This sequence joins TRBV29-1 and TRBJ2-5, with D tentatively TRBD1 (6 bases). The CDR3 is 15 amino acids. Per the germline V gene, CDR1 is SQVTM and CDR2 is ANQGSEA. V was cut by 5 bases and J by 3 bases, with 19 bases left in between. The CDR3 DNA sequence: TGCAGCGTTCTCGGACAGACTAATCATGAAGAGACCCAGTACTTC. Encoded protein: CSVLGQTNHEETQYF.

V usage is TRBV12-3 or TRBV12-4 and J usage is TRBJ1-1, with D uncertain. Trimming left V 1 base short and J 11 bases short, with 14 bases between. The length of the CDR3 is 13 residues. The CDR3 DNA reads TGTGCCAGCAGTTTAGACCCCTCGGCAAAGGCTTTCTTT. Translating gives CASSLDPSAKAFF.

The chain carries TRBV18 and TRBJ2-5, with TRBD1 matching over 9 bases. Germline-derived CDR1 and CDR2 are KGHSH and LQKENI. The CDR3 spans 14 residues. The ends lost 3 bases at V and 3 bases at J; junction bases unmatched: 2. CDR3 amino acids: CASSPGQGKETQYF. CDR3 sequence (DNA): TGTGCCAGCTCACCGGGACAGGGAAAAGAGACCCAGTACTTC.

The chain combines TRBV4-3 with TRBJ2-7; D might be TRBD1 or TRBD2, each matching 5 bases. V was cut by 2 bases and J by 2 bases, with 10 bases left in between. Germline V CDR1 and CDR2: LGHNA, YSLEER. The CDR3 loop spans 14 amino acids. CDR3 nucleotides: TGCGCCAGCAGCCAAACCCGGGGACCCTACGAGCAGTACTTC. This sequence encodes CASSQTRGPYEQYF.

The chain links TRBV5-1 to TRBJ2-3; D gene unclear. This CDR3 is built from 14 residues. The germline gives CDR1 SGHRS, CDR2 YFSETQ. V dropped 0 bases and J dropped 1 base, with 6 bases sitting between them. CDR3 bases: TGCGCCAGCAGCTTGGACGCACGCACAGATACGCAGTATTTT. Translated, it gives CASSLDARTDTQYF.

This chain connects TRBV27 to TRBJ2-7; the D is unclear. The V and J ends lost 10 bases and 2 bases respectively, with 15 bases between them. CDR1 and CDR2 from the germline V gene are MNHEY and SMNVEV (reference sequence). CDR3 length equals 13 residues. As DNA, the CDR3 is TGTGCCACCCAGAGGCAGGAGACCTACGAGCAGTACTTC. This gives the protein CATQRQETYEQYF.

The DNA of the CDR3 is TGCGCCAGCAGCCAAGATCCTGCAGGGGACAATCAGCCCCAGCATTTT. It yields the protein CASSQDPAGDNQPQHF. This chain uses TRBV4-1 with TRBJ1-5; D perhaps matches TRBD1 (6 bases). Looked up from germline, CDR1 is MGHRA and CDR2 is YSYEKL. Trimming stripped 0 bases from V and 3 bases from J, with 12 bases between. The CDR3 has 16 residues.

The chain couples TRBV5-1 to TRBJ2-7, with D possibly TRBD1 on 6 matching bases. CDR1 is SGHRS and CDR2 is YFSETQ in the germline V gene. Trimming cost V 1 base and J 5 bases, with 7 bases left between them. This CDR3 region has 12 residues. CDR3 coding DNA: TGCGCCAGCAGCTTGCAGGGGCACGAGCAGTACTTC. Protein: CASSLQGHEQYF.

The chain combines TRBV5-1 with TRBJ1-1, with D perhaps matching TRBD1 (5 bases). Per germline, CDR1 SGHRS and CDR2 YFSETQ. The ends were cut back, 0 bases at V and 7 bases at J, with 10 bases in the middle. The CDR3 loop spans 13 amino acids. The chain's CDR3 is CASSLAERGEAFF. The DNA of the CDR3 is TGCGCCAGCAGCTTGGCCGAAAGGGGTGAAGCTTTCTTT.

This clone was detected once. CDR3 in DNA: TGTGCCAGCAACCCCGGGGCGCAGGGGGGCTACGAGCAGTACTTC. The encoded protein is CASNPGAQGGYEQYF. The chain has TRBV21-1 and TRBJ2-7; TRBD1, as called in the table, went unchecked against the DNA. TRBV21-1 represents a pseudogene. This CDR3 has 15 amino acids.

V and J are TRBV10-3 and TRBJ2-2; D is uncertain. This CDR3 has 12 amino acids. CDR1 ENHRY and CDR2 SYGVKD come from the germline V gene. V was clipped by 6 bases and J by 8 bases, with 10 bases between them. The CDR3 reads CAIRLPVGELFF. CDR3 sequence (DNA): TGTGCCATCAGACTACCGGTAGGGGAGCTGTTTTTT.

The CDR3 DNA reads as TGTGCCATTGGGACTAGCGGGAGTGTAACAGATACGCAGTATTTT. Protein product: CAIGTSGSVTDTQYF. The chain combines TRBV10-3 with TRBJ2-3; 14 nucleotides line up with TRBD2. V lost 9 bases, J lost 3 bases, and 5 bases stayed unmatched. Germline V gene sequence: CDR1 ENHRY, CDR2 SYGVKD. The CDR3 consists of 15 residues.

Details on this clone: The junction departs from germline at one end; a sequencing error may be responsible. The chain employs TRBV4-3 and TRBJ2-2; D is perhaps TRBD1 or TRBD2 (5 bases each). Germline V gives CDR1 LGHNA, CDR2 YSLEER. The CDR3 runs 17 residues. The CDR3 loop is CASSEEAGGFNTGELFF. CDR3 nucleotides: TGCGCCAGCAGCGAAGAAGCTGGGGGATTTAACACCGGGGAGCTGTTTTTT.

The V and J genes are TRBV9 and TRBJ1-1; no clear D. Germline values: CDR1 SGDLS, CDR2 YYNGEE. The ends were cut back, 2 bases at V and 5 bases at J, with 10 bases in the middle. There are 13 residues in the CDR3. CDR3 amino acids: CASSVFVGTEAFF. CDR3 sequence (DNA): TGTGCCAGCAGCGTCTTCGTGGGAACTGAAGCTTTCTTT.

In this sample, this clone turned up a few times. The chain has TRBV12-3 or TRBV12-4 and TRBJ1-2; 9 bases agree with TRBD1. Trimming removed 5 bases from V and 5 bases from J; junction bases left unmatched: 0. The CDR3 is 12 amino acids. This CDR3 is CASSGTGYGYTF. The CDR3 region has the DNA TGTGCCAGCAGTGGGACAGGGTATGGCTACACCTTC.

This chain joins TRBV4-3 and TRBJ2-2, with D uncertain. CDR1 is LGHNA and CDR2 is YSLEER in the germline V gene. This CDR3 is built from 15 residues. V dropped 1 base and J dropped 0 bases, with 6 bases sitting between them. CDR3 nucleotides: TGCGCCAGCAGCCAAGGTCAGTCGAACACCGGGGAGCTGTTTTTT. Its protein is CASSQGQSNTGELFF.

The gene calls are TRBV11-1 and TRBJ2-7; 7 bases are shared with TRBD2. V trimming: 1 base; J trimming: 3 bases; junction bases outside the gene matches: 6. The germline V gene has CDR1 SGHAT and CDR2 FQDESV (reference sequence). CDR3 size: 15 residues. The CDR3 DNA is TGTGCCAGCAGCTTAGGAAATAGCGGGTACTACGAGCAGTACTTC. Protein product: CASSLGNSGYYEQYF.

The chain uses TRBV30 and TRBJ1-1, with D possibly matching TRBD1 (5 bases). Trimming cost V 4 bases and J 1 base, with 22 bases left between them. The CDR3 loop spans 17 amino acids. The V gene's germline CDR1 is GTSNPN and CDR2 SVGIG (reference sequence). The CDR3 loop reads CAWNFGGLTLRNTEAFF. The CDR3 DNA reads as TGTGCCTGGAACTTCGGGGGACTCACCCTACGGAACACTGAAGCTTTCTTT.

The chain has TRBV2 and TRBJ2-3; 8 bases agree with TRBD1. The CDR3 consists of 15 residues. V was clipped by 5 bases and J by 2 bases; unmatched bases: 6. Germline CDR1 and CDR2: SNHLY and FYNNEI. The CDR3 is CASSLTGGLTDTQYF. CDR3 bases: TGTGCCAGCAGTCTTACAGGGGGACTCACAGATACGCAGTATTTT.

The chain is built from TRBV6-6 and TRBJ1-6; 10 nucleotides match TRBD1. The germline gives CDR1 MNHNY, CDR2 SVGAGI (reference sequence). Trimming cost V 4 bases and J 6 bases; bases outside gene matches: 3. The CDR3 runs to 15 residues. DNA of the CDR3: TGTGCCAGCAGTTCGACAGGGGGCGTTAATTCACCCCTCCACTTT. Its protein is CASSSTGGVNSPLHF.

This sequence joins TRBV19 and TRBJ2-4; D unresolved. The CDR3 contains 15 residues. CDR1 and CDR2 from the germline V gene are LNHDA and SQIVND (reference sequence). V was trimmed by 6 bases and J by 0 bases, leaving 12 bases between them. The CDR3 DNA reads TGTGCCAGTAGCCACATACAACAAGCCAAAAACATTCAGTACTTC. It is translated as CASSHIQQAKNIQYF. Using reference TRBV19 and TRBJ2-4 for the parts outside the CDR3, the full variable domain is DGGITQSPKYLFRKEGQNVTLSCEQNLNHDAMYWYRQDPGQGLRLIYYSQIVNDFQKGDIAEGYSVSREKKESFPLTVTSAQKNPTAFYLCASSHIQQAKNIQYFGAGTRLSVL.

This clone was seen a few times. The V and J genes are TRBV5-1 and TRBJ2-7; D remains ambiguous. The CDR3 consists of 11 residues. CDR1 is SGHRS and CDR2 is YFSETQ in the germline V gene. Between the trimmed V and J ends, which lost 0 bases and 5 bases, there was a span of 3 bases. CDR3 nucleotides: TGCGCCAGCAGCTTGGAACACGAGCAGTACTTC. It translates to CASSLEHEQYF.

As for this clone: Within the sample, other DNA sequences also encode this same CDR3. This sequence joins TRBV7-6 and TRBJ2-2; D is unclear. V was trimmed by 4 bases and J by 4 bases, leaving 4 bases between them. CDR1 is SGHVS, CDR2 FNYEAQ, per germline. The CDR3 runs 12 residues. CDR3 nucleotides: TGTGCCAGCAGCTCACCCACCGGGGAGCTGTTTTTT. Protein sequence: CASSSPTGELFF.

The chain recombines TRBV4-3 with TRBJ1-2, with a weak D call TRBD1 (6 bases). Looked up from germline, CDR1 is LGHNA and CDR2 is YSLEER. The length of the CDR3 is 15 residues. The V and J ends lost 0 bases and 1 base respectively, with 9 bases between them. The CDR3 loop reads CASSQDPGVNYGYTF. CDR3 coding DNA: TGCGCCAGCAGCCAAGATCCAGGGGTTAACTATGGCTACACCTTC.

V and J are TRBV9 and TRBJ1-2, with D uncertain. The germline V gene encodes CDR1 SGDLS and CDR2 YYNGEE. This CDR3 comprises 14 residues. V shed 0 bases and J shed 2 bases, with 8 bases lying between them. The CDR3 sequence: CASSVAALNYGYTF. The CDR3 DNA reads TGTGCCAGCAGCGTAGCGGCCCTGAACTATGGCTACACCTTC.

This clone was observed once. CDR3 residues: CASSYGLANPYEQYF. The CDR3 bases are TGTGCCAGCAGTTACGGGCTAGCGAACCCCTACGAGCAGTACTTC. The V gene is TRBV6-2 or TRBV6-3, the J gene TRBJ2-7, with a possible D match to TRBD2 (6 bases). The CDR3 has 15 residues. Germline CDR1 MNHEY, CDR2 SVGEGT. V was cut by 2 bases and J by 2 bases, with 13 bases left in between.

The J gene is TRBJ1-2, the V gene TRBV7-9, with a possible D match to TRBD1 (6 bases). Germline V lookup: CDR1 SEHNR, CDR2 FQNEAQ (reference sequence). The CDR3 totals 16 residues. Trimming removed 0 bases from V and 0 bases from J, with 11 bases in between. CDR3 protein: CASSLAQGQTNYGYTF. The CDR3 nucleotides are TGTGCCAGCAGCTTAGCGCAGGGGCAAACTAACTATGGCTACACCTTC.

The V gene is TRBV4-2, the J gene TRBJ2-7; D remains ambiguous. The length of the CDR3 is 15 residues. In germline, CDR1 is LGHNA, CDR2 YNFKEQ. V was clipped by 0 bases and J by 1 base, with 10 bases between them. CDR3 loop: CASSQDWNPSYEQYF. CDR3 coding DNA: TGTGCCAGCAGCCAAGATTGGAACCCGTCCTACGAGCAGTACTTC.

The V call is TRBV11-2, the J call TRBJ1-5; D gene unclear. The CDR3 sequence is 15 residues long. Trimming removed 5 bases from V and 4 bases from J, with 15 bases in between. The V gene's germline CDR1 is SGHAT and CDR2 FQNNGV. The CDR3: CASSSAPSGNQPQHF. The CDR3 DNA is TGTGCCAGCAGCAGCGCCCCTTCGGGTAATCAGCCCCAGCATTTT.

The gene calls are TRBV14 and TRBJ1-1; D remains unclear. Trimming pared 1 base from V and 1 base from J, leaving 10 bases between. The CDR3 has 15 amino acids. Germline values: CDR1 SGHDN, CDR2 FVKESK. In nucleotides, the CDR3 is TGTGCCAGCAGCCAAGTTTGGTCAGGGAACACTGAAGCTTTCTTT. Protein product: CASSQVWSGNTEAFF.

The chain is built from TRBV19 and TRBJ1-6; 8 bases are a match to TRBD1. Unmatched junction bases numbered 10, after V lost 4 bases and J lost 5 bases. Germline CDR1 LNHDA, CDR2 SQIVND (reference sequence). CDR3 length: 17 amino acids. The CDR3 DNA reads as TGTGCCAGTAGTAACGCAGCCCGGACAGGGAATAATTCACCCCTCCACTTT. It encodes CASSNAARTGNNSPLHF.

For the CDR3, the DNA is TGTGCCAGCTCACCACCATCTTCACGGATGAACACTGAAGCTTTCTTT. It encodes CASSPPSSRMNTEAFF. V is TRBV18 and J is TRBJ1-1; D is undetermined. CDR1 and CDR2 from the germline V gene are KGHSH and LQKENI. The CDR3 is made up of 16 amino acids. Trimming removed 0 bases at V and 0 bases at J, with 11 bases between.